This TCR beta chain was found in a study of OX40 agonist ivuxolimab in advanced cancers. Study context: Each dose-escalation patient presented with hepatocellular carcinoma, melanoma, renal cell or head and neck cancer. Enrollees could have had prior anti-PD-1, anti-PD-L1 or anti-CTLA-4 therapy, which about 42% had received. Partial responses were achieved by three patients, of whom one had hepatocellular carcinoma and two had cutaneous melanoma.

Generated by immunoSEQ multiplex PCR, the TCRdb table keeps only in-frame clones and is missing some. This sample has about 68,000 clones; about 89% occur once, and the top ten carry 5.9%. Cycle 7 day 1, cycle 4 day 1, and baseline were the timepoints at which blood was sampled. The V gene lost 1 base and the J gene lost 0 bases, with 9 bases spanning the gap. Germline CDR1 reads LGHNA; CDR2 reads YSLEER. This CDR3 is 16 amino acids long. The sequence was obtained from an adult with an advanced solid tumor such as melanoma, head and neck, liver or kidney cancer. Sequenced material: CD4+ or CD8+ T cells sorted from blood, taken in a trial of the OX40 agonist ivuxolimab. The chain couples TRBV4-3 to TRBJ2-2; D gene unclear. The CDR3 loop is CASSQVSRPNTGELFF. CDR3 nucleotide sequence: TGCGCCAGCAGCCAAGTATCACGACCGAACACCGGGGAGCTGTTTTTT.